This T cell receptor beta chain was profiled in a study of blood T cell repertoires in COVID-19. In the study overall: Sources were T cells, B-cell-depleted T cells, or PBMCs; the material itself was cDNA or gDNA.

A single count supports this clone. The CDR3 extends over 16 amino acids. J gave up 6 bases and V 0 bases, and 8 bases lay outside the gene matches. CDR1 LGHDT and CDR2 YNNKEL come from the germline V gene (reference sequence). This table comes from immunoSEQ multiplex PCR, and its TCRdb copy is limited to in-frame clones, with some not included. This sample carries 45,000 to 55,000 clones, about 90% of them seen once, and the ten largest clones take 10% to 15%. The clonotype comes from an older man with acute or convalescent COVID-19. Input material: peripheral blood. This chain uses TRBV3-1 (or the pseudogene TRBV3-2) with TRBJ2-3; 8 positions agree with TRBD2. The DNA of the CDR3 is TGTGCCAGCAGCCAAGAGGTTCCAGCGGGGGTGGATACGCAGTATTTT. Residues: CASSQEVPAGVDTQYF.